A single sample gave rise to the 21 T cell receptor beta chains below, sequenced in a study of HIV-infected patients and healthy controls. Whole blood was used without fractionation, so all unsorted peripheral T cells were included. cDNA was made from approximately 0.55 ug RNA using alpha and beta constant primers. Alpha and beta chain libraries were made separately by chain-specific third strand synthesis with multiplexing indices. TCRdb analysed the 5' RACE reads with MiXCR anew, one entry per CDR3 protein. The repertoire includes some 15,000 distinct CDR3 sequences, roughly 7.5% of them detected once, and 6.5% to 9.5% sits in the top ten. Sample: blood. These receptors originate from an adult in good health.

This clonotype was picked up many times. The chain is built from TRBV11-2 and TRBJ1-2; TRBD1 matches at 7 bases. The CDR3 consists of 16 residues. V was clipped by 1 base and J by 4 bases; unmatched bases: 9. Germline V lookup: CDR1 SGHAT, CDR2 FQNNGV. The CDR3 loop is CASSLVVGAGGYGYTF. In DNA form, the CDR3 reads TGTGCCAGCAGCTTAGTGGTGGGGGCAGGGGGCTATGGCTACACCTTC.

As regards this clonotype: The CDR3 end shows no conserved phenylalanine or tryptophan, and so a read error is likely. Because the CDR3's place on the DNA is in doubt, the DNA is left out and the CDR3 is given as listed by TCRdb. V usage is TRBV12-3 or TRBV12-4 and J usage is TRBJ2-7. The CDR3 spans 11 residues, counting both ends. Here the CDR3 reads CASSLAGRIQL.

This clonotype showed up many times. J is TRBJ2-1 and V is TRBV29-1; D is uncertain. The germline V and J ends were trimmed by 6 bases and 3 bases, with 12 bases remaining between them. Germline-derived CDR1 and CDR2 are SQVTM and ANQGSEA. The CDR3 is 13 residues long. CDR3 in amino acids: CSVSTTDYNEQFF. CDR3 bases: TGCAGCGTCTCGACCACTGACTACAATGAGCAGTTCTTC.

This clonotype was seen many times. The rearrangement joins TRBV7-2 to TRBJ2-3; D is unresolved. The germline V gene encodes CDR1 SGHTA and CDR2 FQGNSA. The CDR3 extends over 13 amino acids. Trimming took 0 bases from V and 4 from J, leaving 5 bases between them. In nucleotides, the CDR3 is TGTGCCAGCAGCTTAGCTGTACCAGATACGCAGTATTTT. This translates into CASSLAVPDTQYF.

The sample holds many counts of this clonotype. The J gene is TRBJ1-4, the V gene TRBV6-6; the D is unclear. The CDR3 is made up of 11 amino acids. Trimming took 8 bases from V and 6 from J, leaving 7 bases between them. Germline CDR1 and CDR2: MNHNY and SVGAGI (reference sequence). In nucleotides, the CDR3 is TGTGCCAGCCTGTCCTATGAAAAACTGTTTTTT. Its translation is CASLSYEKLFF.

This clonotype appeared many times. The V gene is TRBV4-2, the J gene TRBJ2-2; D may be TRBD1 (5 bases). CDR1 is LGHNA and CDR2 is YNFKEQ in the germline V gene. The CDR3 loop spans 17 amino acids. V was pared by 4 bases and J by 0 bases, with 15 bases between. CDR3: CASSPMVGASNTGELFF. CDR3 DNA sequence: TGTGCCAGCAGCCCGATGGTTGGGGCCTCGAACACCGGGGAGCTGTTTTTT.

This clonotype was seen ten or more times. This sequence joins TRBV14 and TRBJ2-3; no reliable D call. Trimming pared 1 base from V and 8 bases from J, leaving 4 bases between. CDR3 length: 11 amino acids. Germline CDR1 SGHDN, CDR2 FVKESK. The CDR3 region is CASSQVGTQYF. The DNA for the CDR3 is TGTGCCAGCAGCCAAGTCGGTACGCAGTATTTT.

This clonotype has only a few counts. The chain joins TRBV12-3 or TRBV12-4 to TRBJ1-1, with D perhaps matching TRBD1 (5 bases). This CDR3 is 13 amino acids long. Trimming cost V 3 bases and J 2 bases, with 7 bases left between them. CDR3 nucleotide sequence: TGTGCCAGCAGTTTGGGGGTCAACACTGAAGCTTTCTTT. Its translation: CASSLGVNTEAFF.

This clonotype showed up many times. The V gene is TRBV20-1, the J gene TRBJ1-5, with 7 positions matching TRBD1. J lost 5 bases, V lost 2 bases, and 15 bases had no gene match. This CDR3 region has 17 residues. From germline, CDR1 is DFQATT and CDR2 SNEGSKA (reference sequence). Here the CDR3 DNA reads TGCAGTGCTAGAAGAGAACCTACAGGGGCTCGAGATCAGCCCCAGCATTTT. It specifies CSARREPTGARDQPQHF.

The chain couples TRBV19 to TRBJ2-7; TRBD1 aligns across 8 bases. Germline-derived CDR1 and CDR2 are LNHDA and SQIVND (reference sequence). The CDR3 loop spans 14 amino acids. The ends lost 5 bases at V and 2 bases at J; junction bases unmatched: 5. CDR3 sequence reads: CASSPRGRTYEQYF. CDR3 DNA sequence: TGTGCCAGTAGTCCCAGGGGGCGGACCTACGAGCAGTACTTC.

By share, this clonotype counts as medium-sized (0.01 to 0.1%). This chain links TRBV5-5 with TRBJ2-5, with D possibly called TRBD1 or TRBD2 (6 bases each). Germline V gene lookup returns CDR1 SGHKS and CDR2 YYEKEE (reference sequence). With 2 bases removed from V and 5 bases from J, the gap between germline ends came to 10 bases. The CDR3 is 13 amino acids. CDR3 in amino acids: CASSLQGGETQYF. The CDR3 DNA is TGTGCCAGCAGCTTACAGGGAGGCGAGACCCAGTACTTC.

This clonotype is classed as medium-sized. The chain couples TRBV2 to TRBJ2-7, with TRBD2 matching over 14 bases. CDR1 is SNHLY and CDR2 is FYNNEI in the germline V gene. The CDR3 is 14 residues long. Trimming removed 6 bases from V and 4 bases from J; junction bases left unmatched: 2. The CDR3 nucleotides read TGTGCCAGCAGGGGGACTAGCGGGAGATACGAGCAGTACTTC. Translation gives CASRGTSGRYEQYF.

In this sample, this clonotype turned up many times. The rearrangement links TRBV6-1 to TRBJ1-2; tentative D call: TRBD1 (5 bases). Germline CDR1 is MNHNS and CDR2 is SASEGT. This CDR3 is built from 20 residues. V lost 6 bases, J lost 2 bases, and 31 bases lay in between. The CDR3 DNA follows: TGTGCCAGCAGGGGGGGGGTTAACGAGGCGTCCGCTATCGAGAACTATGGCTACACCTTC. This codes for CASRGGVNEASAIENYGYTF.

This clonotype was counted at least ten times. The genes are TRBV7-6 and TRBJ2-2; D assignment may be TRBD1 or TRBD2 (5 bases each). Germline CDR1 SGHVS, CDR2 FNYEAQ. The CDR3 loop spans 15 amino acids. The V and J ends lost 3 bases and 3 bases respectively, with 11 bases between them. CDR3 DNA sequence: TGTGCCAGCAGCTTGGGGGTAGGGGACACCGGGGAGCTGTTTTTT. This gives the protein CASSLGVGDTGELFF.

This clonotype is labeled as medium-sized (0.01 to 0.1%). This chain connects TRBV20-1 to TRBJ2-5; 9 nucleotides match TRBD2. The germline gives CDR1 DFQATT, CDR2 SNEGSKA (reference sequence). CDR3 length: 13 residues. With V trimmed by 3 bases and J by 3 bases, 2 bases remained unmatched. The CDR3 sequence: CSARKREEETQYF. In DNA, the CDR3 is TGCAGTGCTAGGAAGCGGGAGGAAGAGACCCAGTACTTC.

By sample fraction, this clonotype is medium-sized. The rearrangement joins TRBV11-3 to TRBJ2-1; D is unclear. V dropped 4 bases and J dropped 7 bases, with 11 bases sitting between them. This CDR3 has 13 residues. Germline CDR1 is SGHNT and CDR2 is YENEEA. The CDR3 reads CASSSPGKNEQFF. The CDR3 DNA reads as TGTGCCAGCAGCTCCCCAGGAAAGAATGAGCAGTTCTTC. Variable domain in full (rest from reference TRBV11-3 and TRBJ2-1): EAGVVQSPRYKIIEKKQPVAFWCNPISGHNTLYWYLQNLGQGPELLIRYENEEAVDDSQLPKDRFSAERLKGVDSTLKIQPAELGDSAVYLCASSSPGKNEQFFGPGTRLTVL.

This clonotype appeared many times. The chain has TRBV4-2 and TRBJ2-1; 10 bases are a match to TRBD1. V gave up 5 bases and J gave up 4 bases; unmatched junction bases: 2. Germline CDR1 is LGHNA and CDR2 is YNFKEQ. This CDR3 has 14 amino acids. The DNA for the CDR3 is TGTGCCAGCAGCTCGGGACAGGGGTACAATGAGCAGTTCTTC. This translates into CASSSGQGYNEQFF.

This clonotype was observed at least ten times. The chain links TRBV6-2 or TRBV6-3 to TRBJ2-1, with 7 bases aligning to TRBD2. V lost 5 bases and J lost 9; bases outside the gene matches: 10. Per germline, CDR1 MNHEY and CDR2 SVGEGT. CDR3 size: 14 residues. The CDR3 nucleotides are TGTGCCAGCAGTCAGGGACTAAGTGTTGGTGAGCAGTTCTTC. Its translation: CASSQGLSVGEQFF.

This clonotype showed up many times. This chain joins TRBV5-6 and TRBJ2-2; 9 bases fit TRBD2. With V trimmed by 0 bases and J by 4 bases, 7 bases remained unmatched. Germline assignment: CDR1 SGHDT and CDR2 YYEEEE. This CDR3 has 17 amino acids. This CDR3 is CASSLDGLAGTTGELFF. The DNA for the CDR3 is TGTGCCAGCAGCTTGGATGGTCTAGCGGGAACCACCGGGGAGCTGTTTTTT.

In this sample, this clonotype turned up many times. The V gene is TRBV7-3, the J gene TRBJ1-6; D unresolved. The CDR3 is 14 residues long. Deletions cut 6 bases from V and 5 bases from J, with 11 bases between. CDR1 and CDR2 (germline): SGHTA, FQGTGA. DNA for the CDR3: TGTGCCAGCAGTCTCGGTAGTAATAATTCACCCCTCCACTTT. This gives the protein CASSLGSNNSPLHF.

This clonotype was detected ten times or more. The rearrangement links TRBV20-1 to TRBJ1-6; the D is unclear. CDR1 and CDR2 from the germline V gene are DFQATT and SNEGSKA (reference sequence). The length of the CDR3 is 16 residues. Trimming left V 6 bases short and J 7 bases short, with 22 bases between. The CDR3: CSAPSLGLTLNSPLHF. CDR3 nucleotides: TGCAGTGCCCCCTCGTTAGGGCTGACCCTGAATTCACCCCTCCACTTT.